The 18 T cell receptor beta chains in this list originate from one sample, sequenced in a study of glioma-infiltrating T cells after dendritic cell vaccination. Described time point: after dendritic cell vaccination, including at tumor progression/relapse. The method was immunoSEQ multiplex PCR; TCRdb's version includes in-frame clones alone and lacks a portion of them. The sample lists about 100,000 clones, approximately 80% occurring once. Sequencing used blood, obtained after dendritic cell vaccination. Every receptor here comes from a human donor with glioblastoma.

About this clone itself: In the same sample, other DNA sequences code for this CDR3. CDR3 region: CASSLLSYEQYF. Written as DNA, the CDR3 is TGTGCCAGCAGTTTACTAAGCTACGAGCAGTACTTC. The rearrangement joins TRBV28 to TRBJ2-7; D is undetermined. There are 12 residues in the CDR3. Germline loops: CDR1 MDHEN, CDR2 SYDVKM. With 2 bases removed from V and 3 bases from J, the gap between germline ends came to 5 bases.

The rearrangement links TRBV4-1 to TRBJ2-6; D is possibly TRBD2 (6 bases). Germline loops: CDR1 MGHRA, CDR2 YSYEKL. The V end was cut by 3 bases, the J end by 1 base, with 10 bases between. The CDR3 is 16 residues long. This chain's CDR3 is CASSQRGVSGANVLTF. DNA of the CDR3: TGCGCCAGCAGCCAGCGCGGGGTTTCTGGGGCCAACGTCCTGACTTTC.

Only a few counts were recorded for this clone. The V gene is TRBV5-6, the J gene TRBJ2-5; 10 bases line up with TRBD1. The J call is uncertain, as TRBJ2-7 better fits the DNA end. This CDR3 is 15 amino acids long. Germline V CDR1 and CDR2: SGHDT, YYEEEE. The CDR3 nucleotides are TGTGCCAGCAGCCTACCGGGACAGGGGACGTACGAGCAGTACTTC. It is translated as CASSLPGQGTYEQYF.

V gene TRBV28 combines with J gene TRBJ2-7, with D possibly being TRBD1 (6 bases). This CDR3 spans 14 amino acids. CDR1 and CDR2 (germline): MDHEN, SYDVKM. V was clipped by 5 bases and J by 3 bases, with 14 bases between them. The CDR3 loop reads CASSLPGTRYEQYF. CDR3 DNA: TGTGCCAGCAGTCTTCCCGGGACACGCTACGAGCAGTACTTC.

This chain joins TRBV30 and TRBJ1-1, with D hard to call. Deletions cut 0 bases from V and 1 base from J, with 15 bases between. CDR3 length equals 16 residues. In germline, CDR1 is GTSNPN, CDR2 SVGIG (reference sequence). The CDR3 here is CAWSVHPWARNTEAFF. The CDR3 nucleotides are TGTGCCTGGAGTGTCCATCCCTGGGCGAGGAACACTGAAGCTTTCTTT.

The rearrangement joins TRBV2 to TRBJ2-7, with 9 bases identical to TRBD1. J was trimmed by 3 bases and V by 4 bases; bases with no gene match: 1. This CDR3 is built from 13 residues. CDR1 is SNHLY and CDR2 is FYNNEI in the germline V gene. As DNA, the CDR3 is TGTGCCAGCAGTGTGGGACAGGGCTACGAGCAGTACTTC. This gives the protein CASSVGQGYEQYF.

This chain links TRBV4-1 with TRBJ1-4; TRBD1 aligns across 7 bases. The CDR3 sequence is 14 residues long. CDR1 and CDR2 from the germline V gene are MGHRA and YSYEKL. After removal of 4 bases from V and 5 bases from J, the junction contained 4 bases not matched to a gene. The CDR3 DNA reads TGCGCCAGCAGCCGTGACAGGGTGAATGAAAAACTGTTTTTT. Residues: CASSRDRVNEKLFF.

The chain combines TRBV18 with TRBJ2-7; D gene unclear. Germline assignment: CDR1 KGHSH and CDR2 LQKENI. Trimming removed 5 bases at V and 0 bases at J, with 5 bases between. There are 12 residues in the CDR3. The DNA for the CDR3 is TGTGCCAGCTCAGAGTCCTCCTACGAGCAGTACTTC. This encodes CASSESSYEQYF. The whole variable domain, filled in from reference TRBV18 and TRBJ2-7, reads NAGVMQNPRHLVRRRGQEARLRCSPMKGHSHVYWYRQLPEEGLKFMVYLQKENIIDESGMPKERFSAEFPKEGPSILRIQQVVRGDSAAYFCASSESSYEQYFGPGTRLTVT.

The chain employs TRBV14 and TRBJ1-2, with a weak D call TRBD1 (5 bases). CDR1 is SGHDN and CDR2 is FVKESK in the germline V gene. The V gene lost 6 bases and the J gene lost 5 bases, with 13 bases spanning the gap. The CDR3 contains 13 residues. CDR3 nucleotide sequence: TGTGCCAGCAGTCAACAGGAAGGTTATGGCTACACCTTC. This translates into CASSQQEGYGYTF.

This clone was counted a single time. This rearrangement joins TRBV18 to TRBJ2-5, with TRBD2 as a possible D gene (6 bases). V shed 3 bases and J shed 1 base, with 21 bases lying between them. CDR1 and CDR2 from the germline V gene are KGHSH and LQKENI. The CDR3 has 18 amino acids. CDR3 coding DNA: TGTGCCAGCTCACCCCTAGACGGGGGTTTCGGGGCCCAAGAGACCCAGTACTTC. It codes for CASSPLDGGFGAQETQYF.

The CDR3 sequence: CASSLDRTNQPQHF. In DNA form, the CDR3 reads TGTGCCAGCAGCCTGGACAGGACCAATCAGCCCCAGCATTTT. This sequence joins TRBV2 and TRBJ1-5, with TRBD1 matching over 7 bases. The CDR3 runs to 14 residues. Germline V lookup: CDR1 SNHLY, CDR2 FYNNEI. With 6 bases clipped from V and 3 bases from J, the junction kept 5 bases outside the gene matches.

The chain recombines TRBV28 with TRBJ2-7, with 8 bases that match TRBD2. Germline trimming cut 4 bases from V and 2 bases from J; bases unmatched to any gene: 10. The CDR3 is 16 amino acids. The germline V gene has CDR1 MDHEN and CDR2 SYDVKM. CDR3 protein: CASSWGLAGSAYEQYF. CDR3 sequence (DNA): TGTGCCAGCAGTTGGGGGCTAGCGGGCTCGGCCTACGAGCAGTACTTC.

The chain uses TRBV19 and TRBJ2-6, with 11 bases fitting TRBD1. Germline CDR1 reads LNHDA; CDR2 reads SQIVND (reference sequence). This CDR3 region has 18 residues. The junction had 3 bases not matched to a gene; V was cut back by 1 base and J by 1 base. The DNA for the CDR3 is TGTGCCAGTAGTATAGTAGGACAGGGGGCTTCTGGGGCCAACGTCCTGACTTTC. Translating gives CASSIVGQGASGANVLTF.

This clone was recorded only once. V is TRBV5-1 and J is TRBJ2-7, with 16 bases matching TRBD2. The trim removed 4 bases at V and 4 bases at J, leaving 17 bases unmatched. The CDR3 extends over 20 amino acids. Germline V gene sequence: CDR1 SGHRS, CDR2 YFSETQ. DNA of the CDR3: TGCGCCAGCAGCGAACTTCCTCCGGGACTAGCGGGAGGGCCAAGTTACGAGCAGTACTTC. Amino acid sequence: CASSELPPGLAGGPSYEQYF.

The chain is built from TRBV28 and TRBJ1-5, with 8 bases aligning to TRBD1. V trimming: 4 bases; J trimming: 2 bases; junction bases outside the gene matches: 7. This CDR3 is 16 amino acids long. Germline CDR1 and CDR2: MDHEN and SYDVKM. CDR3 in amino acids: CASSSLATGGNQPQHF. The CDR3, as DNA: TGTGCCAGCAGTTCCTTGGCGACAGGGGGCAATCAGCCCCAGCATTTT.

This chain's CDR3 is CASSPTSGTRSEQYF. In nucleotides, the CDR3 is TGTGCCAGCAGCCCTACTAGCGGAACCCGGTCCGAGCAGTACTTC. The chain links TRBV9 to TRBJ2-7, with 8 bases lining up with TRBD2. J lost 6 bases, V lost 4 bases, and 12 bases had no gene match. Germline V gene data show CDR1 as SGDLS and CDR2 as YYNGEE. The CDR3 is 15 residues long.

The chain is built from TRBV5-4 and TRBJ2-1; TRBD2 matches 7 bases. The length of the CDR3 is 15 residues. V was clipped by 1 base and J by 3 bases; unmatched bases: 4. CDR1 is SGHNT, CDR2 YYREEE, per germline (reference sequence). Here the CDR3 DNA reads TGTGCCAGCAGCTTGTGGGAGCGGGACTACAATGAGCAGTTCTTC. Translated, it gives CASSLWERDYNEQFF.

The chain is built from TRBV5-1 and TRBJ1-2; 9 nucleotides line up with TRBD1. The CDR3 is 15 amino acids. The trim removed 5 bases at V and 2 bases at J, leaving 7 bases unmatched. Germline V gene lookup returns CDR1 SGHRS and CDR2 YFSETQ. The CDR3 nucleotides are TGCGCCAGCAGAAGTCCGGGACAGGGAAACTATGGCTACACCTTC. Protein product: CASRSPGQGNYGYTF.